The 2 T cell receptor beta chains listed next were all sequenced from one sample in a study of blood T cell repertoires in COVID-19. Libraries were prepared by immunoSEQ multiplex PCR; TCRdb keeps only in-frame clonotypes and omits some of them. Of about 140,000 clones in the sample, 88% were seen once. The source material was peripheral blood. These receptors were obtained from a man aged 70-80 years with acute or convalescent COVID-19.

CDR3 nucleotide sequence: TGTGCCAGCAGTCCCATTGGGGCCAACGTCCTGACTTTC. This translates into CASSPIGANVLTF. The J gene is TRBJ2-6, the V gene TRBV12-3 or TRBV12-4; D not certain. The CDR3 length is 13 residues. The ends were cut back, 5 bases at V and 3 bases at J, with 5 bases in the middle.

The chain recombines TRBV3-1 (or the pseudogene TRBV3-2) with TRBJ2-3, with TRBD2 matching 10 bases. V gave up 1 base and J gave up 3 bases; unmatched junction bases: 4. CDR3 length: 16 amino acids. The germline V gene encodes CDR1 LGHDT and CDR2 YNNKEL (reference sequence). CDR3 DNA: TGTGCCAGCAGCCAAGCGAGCGGGGGGGCGACAGATACGCAGTATTTT. Translation gives CASSQASGGATDTQYF.